The 16 T cell receptor beta chains given below trace back to one sample, sequenced in a study of CD8 T cells in Susac syndrome. The RNA input was 0.5 to 1 ug, and it was reverse transcribed with random hexamers. TCRdb re-derived calls from the immunoSEQ multiplex PCR reads in MiXCR, one entry per CDR3 protein. This repertoire shows about 280,000 distinct CDR3 sequences, 85% found once; its top ten account for approximately 0.11%. The source material was CD8+ T cells from PBMCs. These receptors were collected from a human donor with multiple sclerosis.

V gene TRBV25-1 combines with J gene TRBJ2-7; 12 bases match TRBD2. Germline V lookup: CDR1 MGHDK, CDR2 SYGVNS. The ends lost 5 bases at V and 0 bases at J; junction bases unmatched: 14. This CDR3 spans 19 amino acids. CDR3 residues: CASSSPQRASGRASYEQYF. The CDR3 DNA is TGTGCCAGCAGTTCACCCCAACGGGCTAGCGGGAGGGCCTCCTACGAGCAGTACTTC.

The rearrangement links TRBV13 to TRBJ2-7; D possibly corresponds to TRBD2 (5 bases). The germline V gene has CDR1 PRHDT and CDR2 FYEKMQ (reference sequence). V shed 6 bases and J shed 0 bases, with 15 bases lying between them. The CDR3 runs 15 residues. The CDR3 reads CASRRTSTFSYEQYF. CDR3 DNA sequence: TGTGCCAGCAGACGAACTAGTACCTTCTCCTACGAGCAGTACTTC.

V is TRBV7-3 and J is TRBJ2-7, with 11 bases lining up with TRBD2. This CDR3 spans 15 amino acids. Germline V CDR1 and CDR2: SGHTA, FQGTGA. J gave up 3 bases and V 5 bases, and 6 bases lay outside the gene matches. Here the CDR3 reads CASSAGLADFYEQYF. The CDR3 DNA follows: TGTGCCAGCAGCGCGGGACTAGCGGACTTCTACGAGCAGTACTTC.

Only one count was recorded for this clonotype. This chain joins TRBV5-6 and TRBJ1-2; the D gene is possibly TRBD1 (6 bases). Germline values: CDR1 SGHDT, CDR2 YYEEEE. This CDR3 region has 16 residues. V was clipped by 0 bases and J by 4 bases, with 16 bases between them. The CDR3 loop is CASSLEGVGPFYGYTF. The CDR3 DNA is TGTGCCAGCAGCTTGGAGGGGGTCGGACCTTTCTATGGCTACACCTTC.

This clonotype was observed a handful of times. This chain uses TRBV9 with TRBJ2-7; TRBD2 matches at 10 bases. The CDR3 spans 15 residues. V shed 4 bases and J 5 bases; nucleotides not matched to a gene: 9. Germline V gives CDR1 SGDLS, CDR2 YYNGEE. The CDR3, as DNA: TGTGCCAGCAGCCTTGCTAGCGGGAGCCGGGACGAGCAGTACTTC. Translation: CASSLASGSRDEQYF.

This clonotype was counted only a few times. V usage is TRBV6-2 or TRBV6-3 and J usage is TRBJ2-7; D gene uncertain. V lost 2 bases and J lost 3, with 5 bases in between. The V gene's germline CDR1 is MNHEY and CDR2 SVGEGT. CDR3 length equals 12 residues. DNA of the CDR3: TGTGCCAGCAGTTACACACTCTACGAGCAGTACTTC. Its translation: CASSYTLYEQYF.

Regarding this clonotype: An end of the junction does not agree with germline; a read error may underlie this. V is TRBV29-1 and J is TRBJ1-2; D gene unclear. This CDR3 is 14 amino acids long. Germline V gene data show CDR1 as SQVTM and CDR2 as ANQGSEA. Here the CDR3 reads CSVGTGRSNYGYIF. CDR3 nucleotide sequence: TGCAGCGTGGGAACTGGACGATCTAACTATGGCTACATCTTC.

The V gene is TRBV28, the J gene TRBJ2-3; the match to TRBD1 covers 8 bases. Germline V gene data show CDR1 as MDHEN and CDR2 as SYDVKM. This CDR3 region has 14 residues. J lost 5 bases, V lost 5 bases, and 6 bases had no gene match. In DNA, the CDR3 is TGTGCCAGCAGTGCCGGCAGGGGGCTAGATACGCAGTATTTT. It translates to CASSAGRGLDTQYF.

A single count supports this clonotype. The chain carries TRBV6-6 and TRBJ1-4, with D hard to call. The V end lost 9 bases, the J end lost 5 bases, and 10 bases lay between the germline ends. The CDR3 has 12 amino acids. In germline, CDR1 is MNHNY, CDR2 SVGAGI (reference sequence). In nucleotides, the CDR3 is TGTGCCAGTCAGACGGGCAATGAAAAACTGTTTTTT. Residues: CASQTGNEKLFF.

In its sample, this clonotype was seen a few times. The genes are TRBV6-6 and TRBJ1-5; D gene ambiguous. The CDR3 spans 13 residues. The V end lost 2 bases, the J end lost 6 bases, and 8 bases lay between the germline ends. The V gene's germline CDR1 is MNHNY and CDR2 SVGAGI (reference sequence). The CDR3 loop reads CASSYSSTQPQHF. In nucleotides, the CDR3 is TGTGCCAGCAGTTACAGCAGTACTCAGCCCCAGCATTTT.

The gene calls are TRBV2 and TRBJ1-2; D gene uncertain. The CDR3 contains 10 residues. Deletions cut 7 bases from V and 8 bases from J, with 8 bases between. The germline V gene encodes CDR1 SNHLY and CDR2 FYNNEI. The CDR3 nucleotides are TGTGCCAGCATAATGGGGGGCTACACCTTC. Encoded protein: CASIMGGYTF.

The chain has TRBV28 and TRBJ2-5, with TRBD1 as a possible D gene (6 bases). In germline, CDR1 is MDHEN, CDR2 SYDVKM. CDR3 size: 14 residues. Trimming removed 2 bases from V and 5 bases from J, with 12 bases in between. CDR3 amino acids: CASSLPRGRETQYF. The CDR3 nucleotides are TGTGCCAGCAGTTTACCCAGGGGCCGGGAGACCCAGTACTTC.

The count of this clonotype is one. The chain uses TRBV6-5 and TRBJ2-4; 9 nucleotides match TRBD2. This CDR3 is built from 17 residues. Trimming took 2 bases from V and 0 from J; bases not matched to a gene: 5. CDR1 is MNHEY and CDR2 is SVGAGI in the germline V gene. In DNA, the CDR3 is TGTGCCAGCAGTTACACCCGACTAGCGGTAGCCAAAAACATTCAGTACTTC. Protein sequence: CASSYTRLAVAKNIQYF.

CDR3 nucleotide sequence: TGTGCCTGGAGTGCCCCCAGGGGGAGGATGGGGACCCAGTACTTC. Translation gives CAWSAPRGRMGTQYF. J is TRBJ2-5 and V is TRBV30; D may be TRBD1 (7 bases). Germline V gene data show CDR1 as GTSNPN and CDR2 as SVGIG (reference sequence). Trimming pared 1 base from V and 7 bases from J, leaving 19 bases between. The CDR3 length is 15 residues.

The CDR3 spells CASSLSRDLSSYNEQFF. Here the CDR3 DNA reads TGTGCCAGCAGCCTCTCCAGGGATTTGAGCTCCTACAATGAGCAGTTCTTC. The chain is built from TRBV7-3 and TRBJ2-1, with a weak D call TRBD1 (5 bases). CDR3 length: 17 residues. Between the trimmed V and J ends, which lost 5 bases and 0 bases, there was a span of 17 bases. CDR1 SGHTA and CDR2 FQGTGA come from the germline V gene.

V is TRBV9 and J is TRBJ2-5; D is perhaps TRBD1 (6 bases). The V end was cut by 3 bases, the J end by 4 bases, with 19 bases between. The germline V gene has CDR1 SGDLS and CDR2 YYNGEE. CDR3 length equals 16 residues. The CDR3 is CASSGRKGVLRETQYF. DNA for the CDR3: TGTGCCAGCAGCGGAAGGAAGGGGGTTTTGAGAGAGACCCAGTACTTC.